This record looks at one TCR beta chain sequence and its context. Its specificity is not known. This sample stems from a study of a mutant IDH1 vaccine in newly diagnosed glioma. Turning to the study itself: First vaccine doses came 4-6 weeks after radiotherapy alone, or with temozolomide cycles.

Profiling relied on immunoSEQ multiplex PCR, and the TCRdb table lists in-frame clones only, not all of them. The table has tens of thousands of clones, roughly 80% seen once. Germline assignment: CDR1 SGHAT and CDR2 FQNNGV. This CDR3 has 13 amino acids. Trimming cost V 3 bases and J 4 bases, with 9 bases left between them. Time point reported: week 35, safety follow-up. Each dose of the vaccine consisted of 300 ug of mutant IDH1 20-mer peptide, with topical imiquimod. This sequence was found in a man in his forties with glioma. The input for sequencing was PBMCs, taken from a glioma patient whose treatment included an IDH1 peptide vaccine. The chain couples TRBV11-2 to TRBJ2-5; maybe TRBD1 (5 bases). CDR3 region: CASSFRQSETQYF. The CDR3, as DNA: TGTGCCAGCAGCTTCAGACAGTCAGAGACCCAGTACTTC.